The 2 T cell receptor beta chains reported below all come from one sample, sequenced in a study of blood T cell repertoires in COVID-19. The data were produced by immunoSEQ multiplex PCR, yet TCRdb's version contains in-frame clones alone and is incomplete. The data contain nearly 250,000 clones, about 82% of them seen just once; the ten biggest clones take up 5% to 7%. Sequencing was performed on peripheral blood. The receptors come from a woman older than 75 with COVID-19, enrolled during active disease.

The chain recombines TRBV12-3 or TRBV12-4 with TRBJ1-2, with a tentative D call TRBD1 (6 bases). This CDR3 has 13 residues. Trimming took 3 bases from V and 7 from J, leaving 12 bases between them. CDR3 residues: CASSFGGQVGYTF. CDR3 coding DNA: TGTGCCAGCAGTTTCGGGGGGCAGGTTGGCTACACCTTC.

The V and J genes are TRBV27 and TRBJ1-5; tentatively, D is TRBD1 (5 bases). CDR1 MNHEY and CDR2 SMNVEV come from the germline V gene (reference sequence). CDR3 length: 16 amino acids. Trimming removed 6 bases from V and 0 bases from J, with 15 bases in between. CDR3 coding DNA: TGTGCCAGCAGGGGAAGGGGCGCTTATAGCAATCAGCCCCAGCATTTT. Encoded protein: CASRGRGAYSNQPQHF.